This T cell receptor (beta chain) stems from a study of human T cells and chemical hapten exposure. Time point described: patch test 3, about 24 weeks after DPC sensitization. Treatment specified: therapeutic diphenylcyclopropenone sensitization with weekly scalp DPC. The study extracted total RNA from unfractionated whole blood. Only one count was recorded for this clonotype. Each CDR3 protein is one row after TCRdb ran MiXCR on the RACE reads. The repertoire consists of tens of thousands of distinct CDR3 sequences, with 9.5% to 11% occurring once and the leading ten covering approximately 2.2%. V lost 6 bases, J lost 8 bases, and 26 bases lay in between. The CDR3 has 17 residues.

The source of this sequence is a woman aged 25 to 39 with alopecia areata. Some clones in this sample may be carry-over from other donors' samples. V usage is TRBV12-3 or TRBV12-4 and J usage is TRBJ2-1; a weak D match, TRBD2 (7 bases). This specimen was whole blood, taken in connection with sensitization to the hapten diphenylcyclopropenone (DPC). In nucleotides, the CDR3 is TGTGCCAGCAGCTCAAATAGACTAGCCAACTCAGGGGATGAGCAGTTCTTC. This translates into CASSSNRLANSGDEQFF.